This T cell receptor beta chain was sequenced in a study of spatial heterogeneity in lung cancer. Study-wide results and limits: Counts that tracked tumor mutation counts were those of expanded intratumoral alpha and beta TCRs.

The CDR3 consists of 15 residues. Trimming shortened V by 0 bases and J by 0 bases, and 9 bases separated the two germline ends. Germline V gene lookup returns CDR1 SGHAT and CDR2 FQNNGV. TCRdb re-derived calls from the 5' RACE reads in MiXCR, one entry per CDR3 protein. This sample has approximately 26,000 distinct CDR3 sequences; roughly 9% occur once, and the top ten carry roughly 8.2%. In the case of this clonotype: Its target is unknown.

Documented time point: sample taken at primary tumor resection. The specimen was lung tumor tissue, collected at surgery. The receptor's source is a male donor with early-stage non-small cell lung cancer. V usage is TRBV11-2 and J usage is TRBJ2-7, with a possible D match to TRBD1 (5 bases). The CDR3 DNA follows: TGTGCCAGCAGCTTAGAGCAGGGCAGCTCCTACGAGCAGTACTTC. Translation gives CASSLEQGSSYEQYF.